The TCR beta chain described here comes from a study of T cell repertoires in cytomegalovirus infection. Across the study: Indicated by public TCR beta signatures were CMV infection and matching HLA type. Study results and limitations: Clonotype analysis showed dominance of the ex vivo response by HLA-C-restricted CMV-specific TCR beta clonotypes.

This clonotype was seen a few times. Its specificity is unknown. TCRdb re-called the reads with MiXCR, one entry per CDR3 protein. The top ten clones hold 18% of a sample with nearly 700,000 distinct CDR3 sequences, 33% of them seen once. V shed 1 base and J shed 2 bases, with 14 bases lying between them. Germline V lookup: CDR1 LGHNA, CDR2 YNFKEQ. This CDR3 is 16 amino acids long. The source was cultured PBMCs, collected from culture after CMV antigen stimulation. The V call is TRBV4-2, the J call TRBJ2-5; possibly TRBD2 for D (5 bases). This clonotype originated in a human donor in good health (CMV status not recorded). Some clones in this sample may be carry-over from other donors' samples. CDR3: CASSQGQTRGQETQYF. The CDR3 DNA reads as TGTGCCAGCAGCCAAGGGCAGACTCGAGGGCAAGAGACCCAGTACTTC.